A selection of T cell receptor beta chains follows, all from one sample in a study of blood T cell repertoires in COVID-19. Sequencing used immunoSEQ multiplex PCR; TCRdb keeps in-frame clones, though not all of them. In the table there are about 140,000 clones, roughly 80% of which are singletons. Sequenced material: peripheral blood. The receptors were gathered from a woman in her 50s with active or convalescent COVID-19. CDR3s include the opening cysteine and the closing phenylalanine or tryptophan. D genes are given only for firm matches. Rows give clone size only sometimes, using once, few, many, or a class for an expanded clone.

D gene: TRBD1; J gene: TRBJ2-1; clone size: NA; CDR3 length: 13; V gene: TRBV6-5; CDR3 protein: CASSLGQGSEQFF; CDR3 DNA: TGTGCCAGCAGCCTGGGACAGGGTAGTGAGCAGTTCTTC
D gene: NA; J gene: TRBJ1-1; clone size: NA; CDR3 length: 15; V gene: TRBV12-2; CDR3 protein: CASRLQQGPDTEAFF; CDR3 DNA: TGTGCAAGTCGCTTACAACAGGGCCCCGACACTGAAGCTTTCTTT
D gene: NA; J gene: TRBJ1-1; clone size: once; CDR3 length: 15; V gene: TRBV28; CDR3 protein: CASSSAPRGGTEAFF; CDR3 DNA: TGTGCCAGCAGTTCAGCCCCCAGGGGAGGGACTGAAGCTTTCTTT
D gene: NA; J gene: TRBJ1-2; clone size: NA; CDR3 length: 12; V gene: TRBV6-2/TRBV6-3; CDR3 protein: CASSRQGEGYTF; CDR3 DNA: TGTGCCAGCAGTCGGCAGGGTGAGGGCTACACCTTC
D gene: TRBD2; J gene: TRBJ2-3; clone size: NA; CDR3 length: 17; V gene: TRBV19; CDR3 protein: CASSIGTSGGIRDTQYF; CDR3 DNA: TGTGCCAGTAGTATCGGGACTAGCGGGGGGATCAGAGATACGCAGTATTTT
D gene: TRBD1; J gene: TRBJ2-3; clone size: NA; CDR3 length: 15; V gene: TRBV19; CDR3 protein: CASSSRTGGTDTQYF; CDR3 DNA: TGTGCCAGTAGTTCCCGGACAGGGGGGACAGATACGCAGTATTTT
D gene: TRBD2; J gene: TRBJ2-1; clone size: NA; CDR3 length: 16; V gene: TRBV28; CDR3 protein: CASSVVSAGGGDEQFF; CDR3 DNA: TGTGCCAGCAGTGTTGTGTCGGCGGGAGGAGGGGATGAGCAGTTCTTC
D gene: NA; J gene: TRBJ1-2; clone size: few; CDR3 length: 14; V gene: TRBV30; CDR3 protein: CASTRDFRNYGYTF; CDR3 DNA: TGTGCCTCTACGAGGGACTTTCGTAACTATGGCTACACCTTC
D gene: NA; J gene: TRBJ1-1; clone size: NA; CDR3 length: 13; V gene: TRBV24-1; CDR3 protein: CATSDQPPRGAFF; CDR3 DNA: TGTGCCACCAGTGACCAACCACCCCGGGGAGCTTTCTTT
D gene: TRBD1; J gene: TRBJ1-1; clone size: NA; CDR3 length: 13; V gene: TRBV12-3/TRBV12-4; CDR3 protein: CASSLTGGSEAFF; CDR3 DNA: TGTGCCAGCAGCTTAACAGGGGGCTCTGAAGCTTTCTTT
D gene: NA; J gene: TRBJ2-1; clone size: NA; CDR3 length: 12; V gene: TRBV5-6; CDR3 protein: CASSLQYNEQFF; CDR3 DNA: TGTGCCAGCAGCTTGCAATACAATGAGCAGTTCTTC
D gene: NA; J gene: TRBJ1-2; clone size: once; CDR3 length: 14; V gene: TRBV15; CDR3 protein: CATSRDRGNYGYTF; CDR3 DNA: TGTGCCACCAGCAGAGATAGAGGGAACTATGGCTACACCTTC
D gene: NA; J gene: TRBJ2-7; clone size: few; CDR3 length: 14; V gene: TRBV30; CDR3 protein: CAWSRLGSSYEQYF; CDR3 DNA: TGTGCCTGGAGTCGTTTGGGGAGCTCCTACGAGCAGTACTTC
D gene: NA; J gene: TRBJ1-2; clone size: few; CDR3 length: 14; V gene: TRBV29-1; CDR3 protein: CSAKGELINYGYTF; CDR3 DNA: TGCAGCGCTAAGGGAGAACTGATTAACTATGGCTACACCTTC
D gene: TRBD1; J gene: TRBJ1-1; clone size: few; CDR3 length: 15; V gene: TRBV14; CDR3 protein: CASSPQGAMNTEAFF; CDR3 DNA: TGTGCCAGCAGCCCACAGGGGGCAATGAACACTGAAGCTTTCTTT
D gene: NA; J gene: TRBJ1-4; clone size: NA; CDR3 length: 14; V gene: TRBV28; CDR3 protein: CASSLLQLNEKLFF; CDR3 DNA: TGTGCCAGCAGTTTATTACAGCTTAATGAAAAACTGTTTTTT
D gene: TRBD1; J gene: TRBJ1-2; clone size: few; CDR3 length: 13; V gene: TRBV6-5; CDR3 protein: CASSRTGVGGYTF; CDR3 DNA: TGTGCCAGCAGTCGTACAGGGGTGGGTGGCTACACCTTC
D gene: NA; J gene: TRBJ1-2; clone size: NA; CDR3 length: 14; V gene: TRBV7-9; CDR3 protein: CASSQKQGMGGYTF; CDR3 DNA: TGTGCCAGCAGCCAGAAACAGGGAATGGGTGGCTACACCTTC
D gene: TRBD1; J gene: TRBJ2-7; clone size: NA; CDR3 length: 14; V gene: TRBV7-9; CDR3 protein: CASSTPGQGVEQYF; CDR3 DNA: TGTGCCAGCAGCACTCCGGGACAGGGGGTCGAGCAGTACTTC
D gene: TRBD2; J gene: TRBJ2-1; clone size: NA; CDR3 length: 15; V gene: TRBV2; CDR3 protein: CASRSTSGTNNEQFF; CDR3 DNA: TGTGCCAGCCGGTCGACTAGCGGGACCAACAATGAGCAGTTCTTC
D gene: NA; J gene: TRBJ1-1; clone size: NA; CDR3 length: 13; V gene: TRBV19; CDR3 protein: CASSTDINTEAFF; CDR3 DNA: TGTGCCAGTAGTACTGACATCAACACTGAAGCTTTCTTT
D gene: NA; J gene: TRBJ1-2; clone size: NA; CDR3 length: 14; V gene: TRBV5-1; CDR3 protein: CASSPLAGDNGYTF; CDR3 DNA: TGCGCCAGCAGCCCCCTCGCAGGGGACAATGGCTACACCTTC
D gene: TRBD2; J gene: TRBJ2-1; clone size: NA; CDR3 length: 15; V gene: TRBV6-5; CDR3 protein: CASSYGGLDVNEQFF; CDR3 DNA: TGTGCCAGCAGTTACGGTGGACTAGATGTCAATGAGCAGTTCTTC
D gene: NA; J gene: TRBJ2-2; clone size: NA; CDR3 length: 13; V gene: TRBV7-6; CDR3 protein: CASRWSNTGELFF; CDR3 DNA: TGTGCCAGCAGATGGAGTAACACCGGGGAGCTGTTTTTT
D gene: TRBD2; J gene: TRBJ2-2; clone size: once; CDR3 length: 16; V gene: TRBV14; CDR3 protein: CASSQVGGRGSGELFF; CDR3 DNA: TGTGCCAGCAGCCAAGTCGGCGGGAGAGGGTCCGGGGAGCTGTTTTTT
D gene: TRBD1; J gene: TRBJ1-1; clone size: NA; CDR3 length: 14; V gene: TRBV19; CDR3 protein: CASSPDRGNTEAFF; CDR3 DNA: TGTGCCAGTAGTCCCGACAGGGGGAACACTGAAGCTTTCTTT
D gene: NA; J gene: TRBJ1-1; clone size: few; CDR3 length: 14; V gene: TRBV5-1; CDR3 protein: CASSLNSLKREAFF; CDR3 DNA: TGCGCCAGCAGCCTCAATTCCCTAAAGCGGGAGGCTTTCTTT
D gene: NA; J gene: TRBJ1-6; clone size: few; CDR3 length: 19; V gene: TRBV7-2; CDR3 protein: CASSLEAGYYGSYNSPLHF; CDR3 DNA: TGTGCCAGCAGCTTAGAAGCAGGGTATTATGGCTCCTATAATTCACCCCTCCACTTT
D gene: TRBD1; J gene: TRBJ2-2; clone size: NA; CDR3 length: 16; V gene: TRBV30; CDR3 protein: CAWRKPGTGNTGELFF; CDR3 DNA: TGTGCCTGGAGAAAACCCGGGACAGGGAACACCGGGGAGCTGTTTTTT
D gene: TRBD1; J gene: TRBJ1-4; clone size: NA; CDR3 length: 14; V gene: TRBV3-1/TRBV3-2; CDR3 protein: CASSQGDSNEKLFF; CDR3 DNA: TGTGCCAGCAGCCAAGGGGACAGTAATGAAAAACTGTTTTTT
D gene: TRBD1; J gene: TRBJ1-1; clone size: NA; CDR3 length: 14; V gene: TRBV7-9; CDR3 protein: CASSLPGQGTLAFF; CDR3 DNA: TGTGCCAGCAGCCTACCGGGACAGGGAACCCTAGCTTTCTTT
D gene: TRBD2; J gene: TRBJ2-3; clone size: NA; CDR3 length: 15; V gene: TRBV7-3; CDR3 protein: CASSPLAGGAGTQYF; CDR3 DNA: TGTGCCAGCAGCCCGTTAGCGGGGGGCGCTGGTACGCAGTATTTT
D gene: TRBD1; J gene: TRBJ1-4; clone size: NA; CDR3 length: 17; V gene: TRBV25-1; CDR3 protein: CASSPGQGTPANEKLFF; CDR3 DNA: TGTGCCAGCAGTCCGGGACAGGGTACGCCCGCTAATGAAAAACTGTTTTTT
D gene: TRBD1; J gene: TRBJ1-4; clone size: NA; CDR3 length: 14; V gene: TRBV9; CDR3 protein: CASSPDRGHEKLFF; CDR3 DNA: TGTGCCAGCAGCCCAGACAGGGGACATGAAAAACTGTTTTTT
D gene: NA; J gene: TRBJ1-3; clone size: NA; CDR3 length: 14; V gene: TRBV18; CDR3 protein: CASSGANSGNTIYF; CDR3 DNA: TGTGCCAGCTCTGGGGCGAACTCTGGAAACACCATATATTTT
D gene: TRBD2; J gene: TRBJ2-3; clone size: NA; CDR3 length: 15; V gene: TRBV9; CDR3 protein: CASSVVSGAGDTQYF; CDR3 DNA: TGTGCCAGCAGCGTAGTCAGCGGGGCGGGAGATACGCAGTATTTT
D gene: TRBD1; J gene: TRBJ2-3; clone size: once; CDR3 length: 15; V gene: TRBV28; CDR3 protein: CASSPGQGVTDTQYF; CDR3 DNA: TGTGCCAGCAGCCCGGGACAGGGAGTCACAGATACGCAGTATTTT
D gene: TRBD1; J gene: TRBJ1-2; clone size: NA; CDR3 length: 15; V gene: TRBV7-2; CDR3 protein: CASSLETGGRYGYTF; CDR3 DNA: TGTGCCAGCAGCTTAGAGACAGGGGGCCGCTATGGCTACACCTTC
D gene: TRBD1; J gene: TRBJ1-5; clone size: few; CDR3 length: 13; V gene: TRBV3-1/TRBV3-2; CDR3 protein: CASPGQENQPQHF; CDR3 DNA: TGTGCCAGCCCTGGACAGGAGAATCAGCCCCAGCATTTT
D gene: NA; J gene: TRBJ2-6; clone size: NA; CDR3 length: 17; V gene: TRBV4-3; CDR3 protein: CASSQGGTNSGANVLTF; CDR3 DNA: TGCGCCAGCAGCCAAGGAGGAACAAACTCTGGGGCCAACGTCCTGACTTTC
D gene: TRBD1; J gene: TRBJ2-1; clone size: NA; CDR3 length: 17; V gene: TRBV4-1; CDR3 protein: CASSQPIIGQGGNEQFF; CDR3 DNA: TGCGCCAGCAGCCAGCCAATCATAGGACAGGGGGGAAATGAGCAGTTCTTC
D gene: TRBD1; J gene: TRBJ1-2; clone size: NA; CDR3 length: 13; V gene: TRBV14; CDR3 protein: CASSPTGLRGYTF; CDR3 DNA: TGTGCCAGCAGCCCGACAGGGTTGAGAGGCTACACCTTC
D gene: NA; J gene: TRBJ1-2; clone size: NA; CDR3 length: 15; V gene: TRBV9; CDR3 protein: CASSPWEGRGYGYTF; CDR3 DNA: TGTGCCAGCAGCCCTTGGGAGGGGCGAGGATATGGCTACACCTTC
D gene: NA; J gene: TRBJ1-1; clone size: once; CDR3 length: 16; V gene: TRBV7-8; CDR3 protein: CASSLGAGATNTEAFF; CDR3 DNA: TGTGCCAGCAGCTTGGGGGCAGGAGCCACGAACACTGAAGCTTTCTTT
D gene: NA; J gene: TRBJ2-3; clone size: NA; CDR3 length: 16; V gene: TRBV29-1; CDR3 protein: CSVDVAHRSSTDTQYF; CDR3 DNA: TGCAGCGTTGATGTGGCACACCGATCTAGCACAGATACGCAGTATTTT
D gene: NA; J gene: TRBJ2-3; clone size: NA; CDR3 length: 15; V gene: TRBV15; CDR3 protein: CATSRGEHRTDTQYF; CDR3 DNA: TGTGCCACCAGCAGAGGGGAGCACCGGACAGATACGCAGTATTTT
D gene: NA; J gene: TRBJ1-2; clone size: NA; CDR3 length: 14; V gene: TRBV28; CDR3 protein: CASSLIRGGYGYTF; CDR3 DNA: TGTGCCAGCAGTTTAATCAGAGGCGGCTATGGCTACACCTTC
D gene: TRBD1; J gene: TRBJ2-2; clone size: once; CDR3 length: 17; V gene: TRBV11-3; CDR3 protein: CASSLMGTGLSSGELFF; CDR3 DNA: TGTGCCAGCAGCTTGATGGGGACAGGGCTTTCGTCCGGGGAGCTGTTTTTT
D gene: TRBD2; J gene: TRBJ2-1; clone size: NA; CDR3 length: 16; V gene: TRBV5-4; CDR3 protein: CASSLYLAGGPEEQFF; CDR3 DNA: TGTGCCAGCAGCTTGTATCTAGCGGGGGGTCCGGAGGAGCAGTTCTTC
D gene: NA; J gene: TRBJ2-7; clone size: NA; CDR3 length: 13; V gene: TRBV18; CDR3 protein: CASSLQEYYEQYF; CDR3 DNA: TGTGCCAGCTCACTACAGGAATACTACGAGCAGTACTTC